This T cell receptor beta chain is from a study of CD8 T cells in Susac syndrome. TCR beta from blood CD8+ and CD4+ T cells was sequenced. The CD8+ and CD4+ T cells were isolated magnetically using a negative isolation approach, whereas the TEMRA cells were enriched by FACS. This clonotype was seen only once. Its antigen remains unknown. Findings and limits, study-wide: That the number of individuals in its TCR sequencing and HLA analysis was relatively small was acknowledged by the study.

RNA amounts of roughly 0.45 to 1 ug underwent reverse transcription with random hexamers. Coverage of TCR beta CDR3 amplification by immunoSEQ multiplex PCR extended to 54 Vbeta and 13 Jbeta. One entry per CDR3 protein results from TCRdb running MiXCR on the immunoSEQ multiplex PCR reads. The sample has 200,000 to 250,000 distinct CDR3 sequences, 95% seen once. In germline, CDR1 is MDHEN, CDR2 SYDVKM. The J segment lost 9 bases and the V segment lost 3 bases, leaving 3 bases of the junction unmatched. The CDR3 runs to 13 residues. This clonotype was obtained from a human donor with multiple sclerosis. The chain links TRBV28 to TRBJ2-3; TRBD1 aligns across 10 bases. Sample: CD4+ T cells from PBMCs. The CDR3 coding sequence is TGTGCCAGCAGTTTGCGGGGACAGGGGACGCAGTATTTT. Amino acid sequence: CASSLRGQGTQYF. The variable domain in full, completed from reference TRBV28 and TRBJ2-3, reads DVKVTQSSRYLVKRTGEKVFLECVQDMDHENMFWYRQDPGLGLRLIYFSYDVKMKEKGDIPEGYSVSREKKERFSLILESASTNQTSMYLCASSLRGQGTQYFGPGTRLTVL.